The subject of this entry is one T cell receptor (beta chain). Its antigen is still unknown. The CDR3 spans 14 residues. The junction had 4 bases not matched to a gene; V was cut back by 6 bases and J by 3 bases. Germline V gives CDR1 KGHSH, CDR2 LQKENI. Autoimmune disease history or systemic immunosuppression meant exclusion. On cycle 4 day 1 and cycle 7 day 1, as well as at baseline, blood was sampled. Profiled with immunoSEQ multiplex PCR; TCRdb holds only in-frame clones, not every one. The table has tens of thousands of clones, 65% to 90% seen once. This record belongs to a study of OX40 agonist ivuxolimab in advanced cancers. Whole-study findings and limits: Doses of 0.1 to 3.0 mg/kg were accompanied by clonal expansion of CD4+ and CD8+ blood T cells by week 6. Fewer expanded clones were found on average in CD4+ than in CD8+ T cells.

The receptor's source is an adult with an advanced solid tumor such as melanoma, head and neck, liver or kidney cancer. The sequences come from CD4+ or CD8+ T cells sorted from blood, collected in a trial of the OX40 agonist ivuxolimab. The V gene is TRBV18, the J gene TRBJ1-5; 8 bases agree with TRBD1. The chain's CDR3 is CASSQQGDNQPQHF. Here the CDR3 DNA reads TGTGCCAGCTCCCAACAGGGGGACAATCAGCCCCAGCATTTT.